A selection of T cell receptor beta chains follows, all from one sample in a study of blood T cell repertoires in COVID-19. Produced via immunoSEQ multiplex PCR; TCRdb's table is partial and in-frame only. This sample has about 270,000 clones; 86% occur once, and the top ten carry 5.5% to 6.5%. The sample consisted of peripheral blood. The receptors were gathered from a woman older than 75 with COVID-19, enrolled during active disease. Both conserved end residues are part of each CDR3. The order of the fields is V gene, D gene, J gene, clone size, CDR3 protein, CDR3 DNA. A D gene is named only where the DNA matches it firmly. Rows give clone size only sometimes, using once, few, many, or a class for an expanded clone.

TRBV7-9	TRBD1	TRBJ2-3	-	CASSRDSHTQYF	TGTGCCAGCAGCCGGGACAGCCATACGCAGTATTTT
TRBV18	-	TRBJ2-3	-	CASSLGQGTDTQYF	TGTGCCAGCTCACTCGGGCAGGGAACAGATACGCAGTATTTT
TRBV3-1/TRBV3-2	-	TRBJ1-2	-	CASSQEEGIRNGYTF	TGTGCCAGCAGCCAAGAGGAGGGGATAAGAAATGGCTACACCTTC
TRBV27	-	TRBJ1-2	-	CASSLFPSLQINYGYTF	TGTGCCAGCAGTTTATTTCCGTCCCTACAGATTAACTATGGCTACACCTTC
TRBV28	-	TRBJ2-4	-	CASSPSGSGKNIQYF	TGTGCCAGCAGTCCGTCAGGGTCGGGCAAAAACATTCAGTACTTC
TRBV2	TRBD2	TRBJ2-2	-	CASGLAGANTGELFF	TGTGCCAGCGGTTTAGCGGGGGCGAACACCGGGGAGCTGTTTTTT
TRBV2	-	TRBJ1-4	-	CASSVTEGVFF	TGTGCCAGCAGTGTGACAGAAGGGGTGTTTTTT
TRBV6-2/TRBV6-3	-	TRBJ1-5	-	CASSSASGVNQPQHF	TGTGCCAGCAGCTCGGCTTCGGGGGTTAATCAGCCCCAGCATTTT
TRBV7-2	-	TRBJ1-6	-	CASSLGRISNSPLHF	TGTGCCAGCAGCTTAGGGCGGATTTCCAATTCACCCCTCCACTTT
TRBV6-5	-	TRBJ2-5	-	CASSPHRARETQYF	TGTGCCAGCAGTCCTCACAGGGCGCGAGAGACCCAGTACTTC
TRBV19	-	TRBJ1-5	-	CASSMAGRGNQPQHF	TGTGCCAGTAGTATGGCGGGAAGAGGCAATCAGCCCCAGCATTTT
TRBV28	TRBD1	TRBJ1-2	few	CASSLQGGDGYTF	TGTGCCAGCAGCCTACAGGGGGGGGATGGCTACACCTTC
TRBV29-1	TRBD1	TRBJ1-4	-	CSVRTGLGEKLFF	TGCAGCGTCCGGACAGGGCTTGGGGAAAAACTGTTTTTT
TRBV5-6	-	TRBJ1-2	-	CASSQVAGYGYTF	TGTGCCAGCAGCCAGGTGGCAGGCTATGGCTACACCTTC
TRBV18	-	TRBJ1-1	-	CASSIQGNTEAFF	TGTGCCAGCTCAATACAGGGGAACACTGAAGCTTTCTTT
TRBV20-1	-	TRBJ2-7	-	CSASGSGYEQYF	TGCAGTGCTAGTGGGTCAGGATACGAGCAGTACTTC
TRBV7-8	-	TRBJ1-1	-	CASSGPRGGIDTEAFF	TGTGCCAGCAGCGGCCCAAGGGGGGGAATCGACACTGAAGCTTTCTTT
TRBV2	TRBD1	TRBJ2-2	-	CASSSGTGIVGELFF	TGTGCCAGCAGCTCCGGGACAGGGATCGTCGGGGAGCTGTTTTTT
TRBV6-6	TRBD1	TRBJ2-7	once	CASSYGTGMVYEQYF	TGTGCCAGCAGTTACGGGACAGGGATGGTGTACGAGCAGTACTTC
TRBV6-5	-	TRBJ1-2	-	CASTLGFYGYTF	TGTGCCAGCACCCTCGGGTTCTATGGCTACACCTTC
TRBV28	TRBD1	TRBJ2-6	-	CASSEPGTGRSGANVLTF	TGTGCCAGCTCCGAGCCCGGGACAGGGAGGTCTGGGGCCAACGTCCTGACTTTC
TRBV5-1	TRBD1	TRBJ1-4	-	CASSLARNRGLLSEKLFF	TGCGCCAGCAGCTTGGCCCGGAACAGGGGGCTTCTTTCTGAAAAACTGTTTTTT
TRBV7-9	TRBD1	TRBJ2-7	-	CASSLGQGMDRGYEQYF	TGTGCCAGCAGCCTCGGACAGGGGATGGACCGCGGGTACGAGCAGTACTTC
TRBV13	TRBD1	TRBJ2-1	-	CASSSKPGQLYNEQFF	TGTGCCAGCAGCTCCAAGCCGGGACAGTTATACAATGAGCAGTTCTTC
TRBV5-6	-	TRBJ1-5	-	CASSFKTGALSNQPQHF	TGTGCCAGCAGCTTTAAAACAGGTGCTTTGAGCAATCAGCCCCAGCATTTT
TRBV10-3	TRBD1	TRBJ1-1	-	CAISESSRDRGWNTEAFF	TGTGCCATCAGTGAGTCGAGTCGGGACAGGGGGTGGAACACTGAAGCTTTCTTT
TRBV18	-	TRBJ1-3	-	CASSPVQGNSGNTIYF	TGTGCCAGCTCACCAGTCCAGGGAAATTCCGGAAACACCATATATTTT
TRBV5-1	-	TRBJ2-5	-	CASSLGGFGETQYF	TGCGCCAGCAGCTTGGGCGGGTTCGGAGAGACCCAGTACTTC
TRBV10-3	-	TRBJ1-5	-	CAISESRSGLTGLGQPQHF	TGTGCCATCAGTGAGTCGAGAAGTGGCCTTACAGGGTTGGGTCAGCCCCAGCATTTT
TRBV5-1	TRBD2	TRBJ2-5	-	CASTSSGGAWETQYF	TGCGCCAGCACCTCTAGCGGGGGGGCCTGGGAGACCCAGTACTTC
TRBV10-1	-	TRBJ2-5	-	CASSEDRAAGTQYF	TGCGCCAGCAGTGAGGACCGGGCTGCGGGGACCCAGTACTTC
TRBV12-3/TRBV12-4	-	TRBJ2-7	-	CASSLKTTYEQYF	TGTGCCAGCAGTTTAAAGACAACCTACGAGCAGTACTTC
TRBV10-1	TRBD1	TRBJ1-1	-	CASSDPGTGYPEAFF	TGCGCCAGCAGTGACCCCGGGACAGGGTATCCTGAAGCTTTCTTT
TRBV7-9	-	TRBJ2-6	-	CASSPGHSKAGANVLTF	TGTGCCAGCAGCCCGGGACATTCTAAGGCTGGGGCCAACGTCCTGACTTTC
TRBV28	TRBD1	TRBJ1-2	-	CATRGQVLLGYTF	TGTGCCACCAGGGGACAGGTTCTACTCGGCTACACCTTC
TRBV2	TRBD1	TRBJ1-5	few	CASSVGDRDQPQHF	TGTGCCAGCAGTGTGGGGGACAGAGATCAGCCCCAGCATTTT
TRBV4-1	TRBD1	TRBJ1-6	-	CASSQVGQGSSYNSPLHF	TGCGCCAGCAGCCAAGTCGGACAGGGAAGCTCCTATAATTCACCCCTCCACTTT
TRBV2	-	TRBJ1-1	-	CASNPDPNTEAFF	TGTGCCAGCAACCCAGATCCGAACACTGAAGCTTTCTTT
TRBV3-1/TRBV3-2	TRBD2	TRBJ2-5	-	CASSLRTSGGVETQYF	TGTGCCAGCAGCCTTCGGACTAGCGGGGGAGTAGAGACCCAGTACTTC
TRBV19	TRBD1	TRBJ1-2	-	CASTGSGQGGGYTF	TGTGCCAGTACCGGCTCGGGACAGGGTGGAGGCTACACCTTC
TRBV12-3/TRBV12-4	-	TRBJ2-5	-	CASSFQETQYF	TGTGCCAGCAGCTTCCAAGAGACCCAGTACTTC
TRBV10-3	TRBD1	TRBJ1-2	-	CAISLRTGGGYTF	TGTGCCATCAGTCTACGGACAGGGGGTGGCTACACCTTC
TRBV28	-	TRBJ1-1	-	CASSGSLTEAFF	TGTGCCAGCAGCGGGAGTCTCACTGAAGCTTTCTTT
TRBV6-6	-	TRBJ1-2	-	CASSYSLQTNYGYTF	TGTGCCAGCAGTTACTCGTTACAGACTAACTATGGCTACACCTTC
TRBV19	TRBD1	TRBJ1-5	-	CASSGQGAMAGNQPQHF	TGTGCCAGTAGTGGACAGGGGGCCATGGCGGGCAATCAGCCCCAGCATTTT
TRBV3-1/TRBV3-2	-	TRBJ2-3	-	CASSPGGVSDTQYF	TGTGCCAGCAGCCCGGGCGGGGTCTCTGATACGCAGTATTTT
TRBV6-1	TRBD1	TRBJ1-6	-	CAISEKGQWGNSPLHF	TGTGCCATCAGTGAAAAGGGACAGTGGGGAAATTCACCCCTCCACTTT
TRBV6-5	TRBD1	TRBJ2-7	-	CASSPQGNYPYEQYF	TGTGCCAGCAGTCCACAGGGGAATTACCCCTACGAGCAGTACTTC
TRBV28	-	TRBJ1-2	-	CASSSTTGMGFGYTF	TGTGCCAGCAGTTCTACCACGGGGATGGGGTTTGGCTACACCTTC
TRBV19	TRBD1	TRBJ1-4	-	CASTPRQGKGKLFF	TGTGCCAGTACCCCACGACAGGGGAAGGGAAAACTGTTTTTT
TRBV6-2/TRBV6-3	TRBD1	TRBJ1-1	-	CASSYSGQGRAFF	TGTGCCAGCAGTTACTCGGGACAGGGAAGGGCTTTCTTT
TRBV6-6	TRBD1	TRBJ1-1	-	CASSQTGGGSTEAFF	TGTGCCAGCAGTCAAACAGGGGGTGGGAGCACTGAAGCTTTCTTT
TRBV7-9	TRBD1	TRBJ1-2	-	CASSLALAGGSGYTF	TGTGCCAGCAGCTTAGCGTTGGCAGGGGGGTCTGGCTACACCTTC
TRBV5-1	TRBD2	TRBJ2-3	-	CASRLAGASTDTQYF	TGCGCCAGTAGACTAGCGGGGGCCTCCACAGATACGCAGTATTTT
TRBV28	-	TRBJ1-2	-	CASSQNYGYTF	TGTGCCAGCAGCCAAAACTATGGCTACACCTTC
TRBV3-1/TRBV3-2	TRBD2	TRBJ2-1	-	CASSHAVTSGGSEQFF	TGTGCCAGCAGCCACGCGGTCACTAGCGGGGGAAGCGAGCAGTTCTTC